Listed below are T cell receptor beta chains from one sample, sequenced in a study of response to subunit inactivated influenza vaccine. One entry per CDR3 protein, called by TCRdb with MiXCR from the RT-PCR reads. The table has 590,000 or so distinct CDR3 sequences, about 14% seen once. Sequenced here: PBMCs from blood, sampled 14 to 15 days before vaccination. The source is a man in his fifties or sixties who received an inactivated influenza vaccine. CDR3s include the opening cysteine and the closing phenylalanine or tryptophan. A D gene is named only where the DNA matches it firmly. Size values are once, few and many counts, or a class for expanded clones, and some rows have none.

CASSLETGKNEQYF | TGCGCCAGCAGCTTGGAGACAGGGAAAAACGAGCAGTACTTC | TRBV5-1 | - | TRBD1 | TRBJ2-7
CSVGAQGTEAFF | TGCAGCGTTGGAGCCCAAGGCACTGAAGCTTTCTTT | TRBV29-1 | many | - | TRBJ1-1
CATQRTGDYNEQFF | TGTGCCACTCAAAGGACAGGGGATTACAATGAGCAGTTCTTC | TRBV24-1 | few | TRBD1 | TRBJ2-1
CATSWTGGAGELFF | TGTGCCACCTCCTGGACAGGCGGTGCCGGGGAGCTGTTTTTT | TRBV12-3/TRBV12-4 | few | TRBD1 | TRBJ2-2
CASSVPGSSYEQYF | TGTGCCAGCAGCGTACCAGGGAGCTCCTACGAGCAGTACTTC | TRBV7-8 | - | - | TRBJ2-7
CASSLTATGPPNTGELFF | TGCGCCAGCAGCCTAACCGCGACAGGGCCCCCGAACACCGGGGAGCTGTTTTTT | TRBV5-1 | few | TRBD1 | TRBJ2-2
CASSLEGTSSYNEQFF | TGCGCCAGCAGCTTGGAGGGGACCAGCTCCTACAATGAGCAGTTCTTC | TRBV5-1 | - | - | TRBJ2-1
CASSMTSGDTDTQYF | TGTGCCAGTAGTATGACTAGCGGGGACACAGATACGCAGTATTTT | TRBV19 | few | TRBD2 | TRBJ2-3
CASKILGGSSYEQYF | TGTGCCAGCAAGATACTAGGCGGGAGTTCCTACGAGCAGTACTTC | TRBV27 | - | TRBD2 | TRBJ2-7
CASSQIQDPFYEQYF | TGTGCCAGCAGTCAGATCCAGGACCCATTCTACGAGCAGTACTTC | TRBV6-2/TRBV6-3 | few | - | TRBJ2-7
CAASGRTDTQYF | TGCGCCGCCAGCGGGAGGACAGATACGCAGTATTTT | TRBV10-2 | - | TRBD2 | TRBJ2-3
CAWSLGHSYEQYF | TGTGCCTGGAGTCTAGGACATTCCTACGAGCAGTACTTC | TRBV30 | - | - | TRBJ2-7
CASWGGLNTGELFF | TGTGCCAGCTGGGGAGGGCTCAACACCGGGGAGCTGTTTTTT | TRBV27 | few | TRBD2 | TRBJ2-2
CASSQDGPLGADTQYF | TGCGCCAGCAGCCAAGATGGACCTCTGGGGGCAGATACGCAGTATTTT | TRBV5-1 | few | - | TRBJ2-3
CASSLARGQNEQYF | TGCGCCAGCAGCTTGGCCCGGGGACAGAACGAGCAGTACTTC | TRBV5-1 | few | TRBD1 | TRBJ2-7
CASSLRRGSNEQFF | TGTGCCAGCAGTCTCCGAAGAGGGAGCAATGAGCAGTTCTTC | TRBV6-1 | - | - | TRBJ2-1
CSARDFRRETQYF | TGCAGTGCTAGAGATTTCAGGAGAGAGACCCAGTACTTC | TRBV20-1 | - | - | TRBJ2-5
CASSLGGSGPQHF | TGTGCCAGCAGCCTCGGGGGCAGTGGGCCCCAGCATTTT | TRBV27 | many | - | TRBJ1-5
CATIGGQGRSYEQYF | TGTGCCACCATTGGGGGACAGGGGCGTTCCTACGAGCAGTACTTC | TRBV24-1 | - | TRBD1 | TRBJ2-7
CASSLNRGGRVYDEQYF | TGTGCCAGCAGCTTAAACAGGGGCGGGAGGGTATACGACGAGCAGTACTTC | TRBV7-8 | many | TRBD2 | TRBJ2-7
CASSYSPILGSYEQYF | TGTGCCAGCAGTTACTCTCCCATCCTCGGCTCCTACGAGCAGTACTTC | TRBV6-2/TRBV6-3 | few | - | TRBJ2-7
CASSAATVNSEQYF | TGTGCCAGCAGCGCGGCGACAGTCAACTCCGAGCAGTACTTC | TRBV9 | few | - | TRBJ2-7
CASSLVFRGRGNTIYF | TGTGCCAGCAGCTTAGTTTTTCGGGGTCGTGGAAACACCATATATTTT | TRBV7-2 | many | - | TRBJ1-3
CASSLSGEGYYEQYF | TGTGCCAGCAGCCTTAGCGGGGAGGGATACTACGAGCAGTACTTC | TRBV5-6 | many | TRBD2 | TRBJ2-7
CASSLGDRASYGYTF | TGCGCCAGCAGCTTGGGGGACAGGGCCTCCTATGGCTACACCTTC | TRBV5-1 | - | TRBD1 | TRBJ1-2
CASSDLGLNQPQHF | TGTGCCAGCAGTGACCTCGGACTCAATCAGCCCCAGCATTTT | TRBV2 | few | - | TRBJ1-5
CASSLVGDGVRTF | TGTGCCAGCAGTTTAGTGGGGGACGGAGTTCGCACCTTC | TRBV12-3/TRBV12-4 | many | - | TRBJ1-2
CASSQTGNYGYTF | TGCGCCAGCAGCCAAACAGGGAACTATGGCTACACCTTC | TRBV4-3 | - | - | TRBJ1-2
CASSTDSTDTQYF | TGTGCCAGCAGCACCGACAGCACAGATACGCAGTATTTT | TRBV4-2 | many | - | TRBJ2-3
CASSLIPANTGELFF | TGCGCCAGCAGCTTGATCCCGGCGAACACCGGGGAGCTGTTTTTT | TRBV5-1 | - | - | TRBJ2-2
CASSLNEKLFF | TGTGCCAGCAGTTTAAATGAAAAACTGTTTTTT | TRBV12-3/TRBV12-4 | many | - | TRBJ1-4
CASGVNPTDTQYF | TGTGCCAGCGGGGTGAACCCCACAGATACGCAGTATTTT | TRBV6-1 | few | - | TRBJ2-3
CASSLGYLYEQYF | TGTGCCAGCAGCTTAGGGTACCTCTACGAGCAGTACTTC | TRBV7-9 | - | - | TRBJ2-7
CASSHGTPTGQYF | TGTGCCAGCAGCCACGGGACCCCTACGGGGCAGTACTTC | TRBV6-1 | - | - | TRBJ2-7
CASSLLGHRETQYF | TGTGCCAGCAGTTTACTTGGTCACCGGGAGACCCAGTACTTC | TRBV28 | few | - | TRBJ2-5
CASSPRGRGTYNEQFF | TGTGCCAGCAGCCCCCGGGGGAGGGGCACCTACAATGAGCAGTTCTTC | TRBV3-1 | few | TRBD2 | TRBJ2-1
CASSWEVQETQYF | TGTGCCAGCAGCTGGGAAGTTCAAGAGACCCAGTACTTC | TRBV5-6 | - | - | TRBJ2-5
CASSQVTGGKYEQYF | TGCGCCAGCAGCCAAGTCACAGGGGGCAAGTACGAGCAGTACTTC | TRBV4-3 | - | TRBD1 | TRBJ2-7
CASSPLAGVAETQYF | TGTGCCAGCAGCCCACTAGCGGGGGTTGCAGAGACCCAGTACTTC | TRBV3-1 | few | TRBD2 | TRBJ2-5
CASSPGSGTAFGEQYF | TGCGCCAGCAGCCCAGGAAGTGGGACAGCCTTTGGCGAGCAGTACTTC | TRBV5-1 | - | TRBD1 | TRBJ2-7
CSAQGAGELFF | TGCAGTGCTCAGGGGGCCGGGGAGCTGTTTTTT | TRBV20-1 | few | TRBD1 | TRBJ2-2
CASSFGGGAPNEQFF | TGCGCCAGCAGCTTCGGCGGGGGGGCCCCCAATGAGCAGTTCTTC | TRBV5-1 | few | TRBD2 | TRBJ2-1
CASRRRGGIQPQHF | TGTGCCAGCAGAAGGCGGGGGGGAATACAGCCCCAGCATTTT | TRBV12-3/TRBV12-4 | - | - | TRBJ1-5
CASGRGFADGNTIYF | TGTGCCAGCGGCCGGGGTTTTGCGGACGGAAACACCATATATTTT | TRBV12-3/TRBV12-4 | few | - | TRBJ1-3
CSASENNEQFF | TGCAGTGCTAGTGAGAACAATGAGCAGTTCTTC | TRBV20-1 | many | - | TRBJ2-1
CASSQRLAGLSQETQYF | TGCGCCAGCAGCCAGCGACTAGCGGGGTTGAGCCAAGAGACCCAGTACTTC | TRBV4-3 | - | TRBD2 | TRBJ2-5
CATSVTGLGNTGELFF | TGTGCCACCAGTGTTACGGGTCTCGGGAACACCGGGGAGCTGTTTTTT | TRBV24-1 | many | - | TRBJ2-2
CASSPDSLNTQYF | TGTGCCAGCAGCCCCGATTCATTAAATACGCAGTATTTT | TRBV11-2 | - | - | TRBJ2-3
CASRQGRASEQFF | TGTGCCAGCAGACAGGGTAGGGCTAGTGAGCAGTTCTTC | TRBV7-2 | few | - | TRBJ2-1
CASSLAVGYNEQFF | TGTGCCAGCAGCTTAGCCGTCGGTTACAATGAGCAGTTCTTC | TRBV7-2 | few | - | TRBJ2-1
CSVGADWEQYF | TGCAGCGTTGGGGCAGATTGGGAGCAGTACTTC | TRBV29-1 | - | - | TRBJ2-7
CATSRGGFTDTQYF | TGTGCCACCAGCAGAGGTGGATTCACAGATACGCAGTATTTT | TRBV15 | - | - | TRBJ2-3
CASAIVNEQFF | TGTGCCAGCGCCATAGTCAATGAGCAGTTCTTC | TRBV6-2/TRBV6-3 | many | - | TRBJ2-1
CASRKLAGGGWGTDTQYF | TGCGCCAGCAGGAAACTAGCGGGGGGCGGCTGGGGCACAGATACGCAGTATTTT | TRBV10-2 | - | TRBD2 | TRBJ2-3
CSAQKGREGTYNEQFF | TGCAGTGCTCAAAAAGGGCGGGAGGGCACCTACAATGAGCAGTTCTTC | TRBV20-1 | few | TRBD2 | TRBJ2-1